This is a list of T cell receptor beta chains from one sample in a study of CD8+ T cells in alopecia areata. Only in-frame clones appear in the TCRdb table, and some are missing; sequencing was by immunoSEQ multiplex PCR. The table shows around 190,000 clones, with just under 65% occurring only once. Here the sequenced sample was CD4+ T cells sorted from blood, taken between weeks 49 and 50, from a patient treated with tofacitinib. The receptors shown here come from a human donor with alopecia areata. Both conserved end residues are part of each CDR3. The D gene is left open where the match is weak. Expanded clones get a size class; other rows say once, few or many, or leave the size out.

v_gene: TRBV30
j_gene: TRBJ1-2
abundance: -
d_gene: -
CDR3aa: CAWDDSQNYGYTF
CDR3nt: TGTGCCTGGGACGACAGCCAGAACTATGGCTACACCTTC

v_gene: TRBV9
j_gene: TRBJ2-2
abundance: -
d_gene: -
CDR3aa: CASSVAVSRELFF
CDR3nt: TGTGCCAGCAGCGTAGCTGTCAGCAGGGAGCTGTTTTTT

v_gene: TRBV7-8
j_gene: TRBJ2-7
abundance: -
d_gene: TRBD1
CDR3aa: CASSSREGQGAYEQYF
CDR3nt: TGTGCCAGCAGCTCACGAGAGGGCCAGGGGGCGTACGAGCAGTACTTC

v_gene: TRBV2
j_gene: TRBJ1-2
abundance: -
d_gene: TRBD1
CDR3aa: CASQPDRVGYTF
CDR3nt: TGTGCCAGCCAACCGGACAGGGTAGGCTACACCTTC

v_gene: TRBV4-3
j_gene: TRBJ2-1
abundance: -
d_gene: TRBD2
CDR3aa: CASSQGAGGRVGEQFF
CDR3nt: TGCGCCAGCAGCCAAGGTGCGGGGGGGAGAGTAGGAGAGCAGTTCTTC

v_gene: TRBV10-3
j_gene: TRBJ1-1
abundance: once
d_gene: -
CDR3aa: CAISAQGMNTEAFF
CDR3nt: TGTGCCATCAGTGCTCAGGGTATGAACACTGAAGCTTTCTTT

v_gene: TRBV7-9
j_gene: TRBJ2-2
abundance: -
d_gene: TRBD1
CDR3aa: CASSRQGADPGELFF
CDR3nt: TGTGCCAGCAGCCGTCAGGGGGCGGATCCCGGGGAGCTGTTTTTT

v_gene: TRBV4-1
j_gene: TRBJ1-5
abundance: few
d_gene: -
CDR3aa: CASSQDGPVQSNQPQHF
CDR3nt: TGCGCCAGCAGCCAAGATGGCCCGGTCCAAAGCAATCAGCCCCAGCATTTT

v_gene: TRBV2
j_gene: TRBJ1-6
abundance: -
d_gene: -
CDR3aa: CARSQGLDNSPLHF
CDR3nt: TGTGCCAGGTCCCAGGGACTCGATAATTCACCCCTCCACTTT

v_gene: TRBV10-3
j_gene: TRBJ2-1
abundance: few
d_gene: TRBD2
CDR3aa: CAISESRLAGNEQFF
CDR3nt: TGTGCCATCAGTGAGTCGCGACTAGCAGGCAATGAGCAGTTCTTC

v_gene: TRBV29-1
j_gene: TRBJ1-4
abundance: few
d_gene: -
CDR3aa: CSARRSDATNEKLFF
CDR3nt: TGCAGCGCGAGGAGGTCCGACGCAACTAATGAAAAACTGTTTTTT

v_gene: TRBV15
j_gene: TRBJ2-5
abundance: -
d_gene: TRBD1
CDR3aa: CATSNRRGQGETQYF
CDR3nt: TGTGCCACCAGCAACCGCAGGGGGCAGGGGGAGACCCAGTACTTC

v_gene: TRBV27
j_gene: TRBJ2-7
abundance: once
d_gene: TRBD1
CDR3aa: CASSLLGQGVRPSYEQYF
CDR3nt: TGTGCCAGCAGTTTACTCGGACAGGGGGTCCGACCCTCCTACGAGCAGTACTTC

v_gene: TRBV5-1
j_gene: TRBJ2-3
abundance: few
d_gene: TRBD1
CDR3aa: CASSLPDRGPGEDTQYF
CDR3nt: TGCGCCAGCAGCTTGCCGGACAGGGGGCCTGGGGAAGATACGCAGTATTTT

v_gene: TRBV29-1
j_gene: TRBJ1-4
abundance: -
d_gene: -
CDR3aa: CSVEKLQSLVEKLFF
CDR3nt: TGCAGCGTTGAAAAGCTACAATCTCTAGTTGAAAAACTGTTTTTT

v_gene: TRBV13
j_gene: TRBJ2-5
abundance: -
d_gene: -
CDR3aa: CASSPRDF
CDR3nt: TGTGCCAGCAGCCCAAGGGACTTC

v_gene: TRBV19
j_gene: TRBJ2-7
abundance: -
d_gene: -
CDR3aa: CASNRAAGYEQYF
CDR3nt: TGTGCCAGTAATAGGGCGGCGGGCTACGAGCAGTACTTC

v_gene: TRBV30
j_gene: TRBJ1-6
abundance: -
d_gene: TRBD1
CDR3aa: CAEKDPGQTPSPLHF
CDR3nt: TGTGCCGAAAAAGACCCGGGACAGACGCCGTCACCCCTCCACTTT

v_gene: TRBV25-1
j_gene: TRBJ1-1
abundance: -
d_gene: TRBD1
CDR3aa: CASRSTGIRPEAFF
CDR3nt: TGTGCCAGCAGATCGACAGGGATTCGACCCGAAGCTTTCTTT

v_gene: TRBV7-2
j_gene: TRBJ2-5
abundance: -
d_gene: -
CDR3aa: CASSLTRDQETQYF
CDR3nt: TGTGCCAGCAGCTTGACTAGGGATCAAGAGACCCAGTACTTC

v_gene: TRBV30
j_gene: TRBJ1-2
abundance: -
d_gene: -
CDR3aa: CAWRDNYGYTF
CDR3nt: TGTGCCTGGAGGGACAACTATGGCTACACCTTC

v_gene: TRBV29-1
j_gene: TRBJ1-1
abundance: -
d_gene: -
CDR3aa: CSAAQGTEAFF
CDR3nt: TGCAGCGCGGCTCAAGGCACTGAAGCTTTCTTT

v_gene: TRBV14
j_gene: TRBJ1-6
abundance: -
d_gene: -
CDR3aa: CASSQGGGGPSLSPLHF
CDR3nt: TGTGCCAGCAGCCAAGGGGGGGGAGGCCCCTCGCTTTCACCCCTCCACTTT

v_gene: TRBV30
j_gene: TRBJ2-1
abundance: -
d_gene: TRBD2
CDR3aa: CAWSVHRTSGGARNEQFF
CDR3nt: TGTGCCTGGAGTGTACACCGGACTAGCGGGGGGGCCCGCAATGAGCAGTTCTTC

v_gene: TRBV11-2
j_gene: TRBJ2-1
abundance: few
d_gene: TRBD1
CDR3aa: CASSQGVANEQFF
CDR3nt: TGTGCCAGCAGTCAGGGGGTGGCCAATGAGCAGTTCTTC

v_gene: TRBV19
j_gene: TRBJ1-2
abundance: -
d_gene: TRBD1
CDR3aa: CASGGEGAYGYTF
CDR3nt: TGTGCCAGTGGCGGGGAGGGGGCGTATGGCTACACCTTC

v_gene: TRBV4-3
j_gene: TRBJ1-2
abundance: few
d_gene: TRBD1
CDR3aa: CASSQAPGQGAWYGYTF
CDR3nt: TGCGCCAGCAGCCAAGCCCCCGGACAGGGGGCCTGGTATGGCTACACCTTC

v_gene: TRBV30
j_gene: TRBJ1-1
abundance: once
d_gene: -
CDR3aa: CAWSVSPVPANTEAFF
CDR3nt: TGTGCCTGGAGTGTAAGTCCCGTACCAGCAAACACTGAAGCTTTCTTT

v_gene: TRBV2
j_gene: TRBJ1-6
abundance: -
d_gene: TRBD1
CDR3aa: CASSRDRAGSPLHF
CDR3nt: TGTGCCAGCAGTCGGGACAGGGCGGGCTCACCCCTCCACTTT

v_gene: TRBV5-1
j_gene: TRBJ1-1
abundance: -
d_gene: -
CDR3aa: CAGSSTGAVEAFF
CDR3nt: TGCGCCGGCAGCTCGACAGGAGCCGTTGAAGCTTTCTTT

v_gene: TRBV29-1
j_gene: TRBJ1-1
abundance: -
d_gene: -
CDR3aa: CSVTGSIPNTEAFF
CDR3nt: TGCAGCGTTACAGGGTCCATTCCGAACACTGAAGCTTTCTTT